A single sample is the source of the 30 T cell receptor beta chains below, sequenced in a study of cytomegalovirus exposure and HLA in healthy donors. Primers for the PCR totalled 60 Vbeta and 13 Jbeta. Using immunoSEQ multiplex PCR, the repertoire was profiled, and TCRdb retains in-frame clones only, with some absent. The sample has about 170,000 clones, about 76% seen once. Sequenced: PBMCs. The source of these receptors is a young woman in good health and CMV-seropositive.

The CDR3 region has the DNA TGTGCCAGCAGCTTAGCGCTGGGCCTCGTTAAGCAGTACTTC. Amino acid sequence: CASSLALGLVKQYF. This chain links TRBV7-8 with TRBJ2-5; the D is unclear. Germline assignment: CDR1 SGHVS and CDR2 FQNEAQ. Between the trimmed V and J ends, which lost 0 bases and 11 bases, there was a span of 16 bases. CDR3 length: 14 amino acids.

In DNA form, the CDR3 reads TGTGCCAGCAGCTTAGGGGTTCCGGGCGGGGGGTACACAGATACGCAGTATTTT. The encoded protein is CASSLGVPGGGYTDTQYF. V is TRBV7-2 and J is TRBJ2-3, with 8 bases matching TRBD2. Germline CDR1 is SGHTA and CDR2 is FQGNSA. V lost 1 base to trimming and J lost 2 bases; unmatched junction nucleotides: 11. The CDR3 is 18 amino acids.

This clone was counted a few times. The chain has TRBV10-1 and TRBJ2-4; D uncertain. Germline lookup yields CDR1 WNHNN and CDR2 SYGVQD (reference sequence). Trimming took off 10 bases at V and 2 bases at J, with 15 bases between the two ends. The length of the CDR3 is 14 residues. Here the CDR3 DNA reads TGCGCCACCACCGATGTCAGTCCCAAAAACATTCAGTACTTC. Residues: CATTDVSPKNIQYF.

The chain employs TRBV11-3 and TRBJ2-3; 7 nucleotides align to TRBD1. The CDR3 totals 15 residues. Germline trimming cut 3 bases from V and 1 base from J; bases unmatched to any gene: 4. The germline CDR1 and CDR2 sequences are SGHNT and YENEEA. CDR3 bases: TGTGCCAGCAGCTTTTCTGGACAGGGCACAGATACGCAGTATTTT. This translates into CASSFSGQGTDTQYF.

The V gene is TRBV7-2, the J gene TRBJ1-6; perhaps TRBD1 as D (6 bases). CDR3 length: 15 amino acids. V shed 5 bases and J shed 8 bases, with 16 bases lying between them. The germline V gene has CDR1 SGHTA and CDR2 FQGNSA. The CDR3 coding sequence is TGTGCCAGCAGCCCTAGAACAGGGTCGGATTCACCCCTCCACTTT. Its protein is CASSPRTGSDSPLHF.

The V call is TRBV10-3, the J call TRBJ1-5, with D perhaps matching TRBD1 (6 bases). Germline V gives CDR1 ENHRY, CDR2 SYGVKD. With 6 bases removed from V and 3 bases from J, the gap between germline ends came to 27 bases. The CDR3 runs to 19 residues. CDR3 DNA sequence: TGTGCCATCAGCCAAACAGGGTCTGCCCAGGCCGGGAACAATCAGCCCCAGCATTTT. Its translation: CAISQTGSAQAGNNQPQHF.

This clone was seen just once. The CDR3 loop reads CASSSTGTGYNEQFF. CDR3 coding DNA: TGTGCCAGCAGCTCAACAGGGACAGGGTACAATGAGCAGTTCTTC. V is TRBV7-9 and J is TRBJ2-1, with 9 bases lining up with TRBD1. Germline V gene lookup returns CDR1 SEHNR and CDR2 FQNEAQ (reference sequence). The CDR3 has 15 amino acids. Trimming removed 4 bases from V and 4 bases from J; junction bases left unmatched: 5.

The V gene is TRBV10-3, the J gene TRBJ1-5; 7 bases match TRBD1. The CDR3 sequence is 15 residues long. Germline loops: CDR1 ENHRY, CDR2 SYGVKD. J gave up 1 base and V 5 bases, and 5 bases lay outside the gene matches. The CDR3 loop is CAISRTGESNQPQHF. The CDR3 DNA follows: TGTGCCATCAGTCGCACAGGGGAGAGCAATCAGCCCCAGCATTTT.

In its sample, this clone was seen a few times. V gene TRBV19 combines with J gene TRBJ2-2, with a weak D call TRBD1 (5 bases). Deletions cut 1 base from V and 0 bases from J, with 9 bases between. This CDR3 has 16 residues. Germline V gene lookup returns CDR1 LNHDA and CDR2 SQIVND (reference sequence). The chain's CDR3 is CASSIGPGSNTGELFF. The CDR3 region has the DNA TGTGCCAGTAGTATAGGACCAGGGTCGAACACCGGGGAGCTGTTTTTT.

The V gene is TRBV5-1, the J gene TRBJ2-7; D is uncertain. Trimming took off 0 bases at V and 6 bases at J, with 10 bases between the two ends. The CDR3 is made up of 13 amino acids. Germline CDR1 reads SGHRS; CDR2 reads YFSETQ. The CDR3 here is CASSLASRSEQYF. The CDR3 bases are TGCGCCAGCAGCTTGGCCTCCAGATCCGAGCAGTACTTC.

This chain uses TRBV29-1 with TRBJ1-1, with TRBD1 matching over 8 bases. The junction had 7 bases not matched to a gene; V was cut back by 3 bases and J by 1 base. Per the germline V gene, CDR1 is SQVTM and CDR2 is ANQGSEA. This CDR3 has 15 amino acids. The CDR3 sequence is CSVDHQGAANTEAFF. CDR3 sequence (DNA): TGCAGCGTTGATCATCAGGGGGCTGCGAACACTGAAGCTTTCTTT. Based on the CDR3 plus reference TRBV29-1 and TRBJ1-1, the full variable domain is SAVISQKPSRDICQRGTSLTIQCQVDSQVTMMFWYRQQPGQSLTLIATANQGSEATYESGFVIDKFPISRPNLTFSTLTVSNMSPEDSSIYLCSVDHQGAANTEAFFGQGTRLTVV.

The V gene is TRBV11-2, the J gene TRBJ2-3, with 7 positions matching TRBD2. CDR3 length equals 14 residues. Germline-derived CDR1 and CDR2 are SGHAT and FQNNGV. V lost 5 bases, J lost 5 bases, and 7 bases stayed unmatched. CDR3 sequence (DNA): TGTGCCAGCAGCCTCTCCGGGGGGAGAGATACGCAGTATTTT. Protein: CASSLSGGRDTQYF.

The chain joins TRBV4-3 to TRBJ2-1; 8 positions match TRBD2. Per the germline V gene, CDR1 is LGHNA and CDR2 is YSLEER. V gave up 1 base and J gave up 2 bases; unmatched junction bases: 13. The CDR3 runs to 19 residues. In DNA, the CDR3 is TGCGCCAGCAGCCAAGGCGTCTCCGGGGGGGCGTCGACCTACAATGAGCAGTTCTTC. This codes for CASSQGVSGGASTYNEQFF.

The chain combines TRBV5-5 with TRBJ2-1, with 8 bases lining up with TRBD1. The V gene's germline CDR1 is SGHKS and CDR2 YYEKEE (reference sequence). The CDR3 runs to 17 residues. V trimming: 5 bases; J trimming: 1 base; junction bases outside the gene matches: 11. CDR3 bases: TGTGCCAGCAGGGCGGGATTCACAGGGGGGTCCTACAATGAGCAGTTCTTC. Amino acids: CASRAGFTGGSYNEQFF.

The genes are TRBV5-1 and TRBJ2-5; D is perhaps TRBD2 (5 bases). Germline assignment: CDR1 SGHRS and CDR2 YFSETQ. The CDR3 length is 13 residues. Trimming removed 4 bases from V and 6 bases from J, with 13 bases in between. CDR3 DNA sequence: TGCGCCAGCAGCACGGACTCGTTACAGACCCAGTACTTC. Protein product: CASSTDSLQTQYF.

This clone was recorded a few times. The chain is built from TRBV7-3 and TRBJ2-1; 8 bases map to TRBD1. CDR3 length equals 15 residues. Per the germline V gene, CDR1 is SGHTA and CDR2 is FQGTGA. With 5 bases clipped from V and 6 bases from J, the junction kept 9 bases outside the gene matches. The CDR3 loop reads CASSPQTGAGNEQFF. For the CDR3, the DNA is TGTGCCAGCAGCCCGCAGACAGGGGCTGGCAATGAGCAGTTCTTC.

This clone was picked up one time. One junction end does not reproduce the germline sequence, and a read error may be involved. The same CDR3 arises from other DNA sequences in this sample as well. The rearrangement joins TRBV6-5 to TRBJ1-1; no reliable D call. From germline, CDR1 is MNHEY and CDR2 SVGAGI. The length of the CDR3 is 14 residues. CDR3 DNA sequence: TGTGCCAGCAGTTACTCCGGCGGGGAAGCTGAGGCTTTCTTT. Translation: CASSYSGGEAEAFF.

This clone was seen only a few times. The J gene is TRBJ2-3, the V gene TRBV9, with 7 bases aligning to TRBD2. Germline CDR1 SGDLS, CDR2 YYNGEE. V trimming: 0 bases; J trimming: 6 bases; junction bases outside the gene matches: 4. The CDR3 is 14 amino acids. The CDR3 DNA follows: TGTGCCAGCAGCGTAGGGCGGGGGTCGGATACGCAGTATTTT. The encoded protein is CASSVGRGSDTQYF.

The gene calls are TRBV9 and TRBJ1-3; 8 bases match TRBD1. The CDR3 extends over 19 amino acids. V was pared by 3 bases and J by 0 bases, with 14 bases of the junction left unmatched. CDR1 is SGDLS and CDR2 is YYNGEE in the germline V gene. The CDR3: CASSAYPGQALHSGNTIYF. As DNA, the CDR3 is TGTGCCAGCAGCGCCTACCCGGGACAGGCACTACACTCTGGAAACACCATATATTTT.

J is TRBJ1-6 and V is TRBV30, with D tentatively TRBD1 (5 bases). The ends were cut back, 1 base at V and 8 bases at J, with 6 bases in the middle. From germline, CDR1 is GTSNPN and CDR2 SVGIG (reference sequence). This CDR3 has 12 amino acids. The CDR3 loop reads CAWSGGDSPLHF. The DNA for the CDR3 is TGTGCCTGGAGTGGGGGGGATTCACCCCTCCACTTT. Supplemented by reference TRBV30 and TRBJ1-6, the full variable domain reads SQTIHQWPATLVQPVGSPLSLECTVEGTSNPNLYWYRQAAGRGLQLLFYSVGIGQISSEVPQNLSASRPQDRQFILSSKKLLLSDSGFYLCAWSGGDSPLHFGNGTRLTVT.

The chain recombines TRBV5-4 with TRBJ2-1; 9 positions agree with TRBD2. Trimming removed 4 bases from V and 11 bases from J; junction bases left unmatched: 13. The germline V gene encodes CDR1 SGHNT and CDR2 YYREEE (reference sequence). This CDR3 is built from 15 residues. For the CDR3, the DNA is TGTGCCAGCAGCACGTTCGGATCTAGCGGGGTGCAGCAGTTCTTC. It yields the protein CASSTFGSSGVQQFF.

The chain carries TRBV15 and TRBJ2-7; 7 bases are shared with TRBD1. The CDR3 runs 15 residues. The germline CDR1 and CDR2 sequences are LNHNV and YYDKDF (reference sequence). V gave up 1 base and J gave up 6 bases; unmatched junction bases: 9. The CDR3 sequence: CATSRVVQPGGEQYF. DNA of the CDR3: TGTGCCACCAGCAGAGTCGTACAGCCAGGGGGCGAGCAGTACTTC.

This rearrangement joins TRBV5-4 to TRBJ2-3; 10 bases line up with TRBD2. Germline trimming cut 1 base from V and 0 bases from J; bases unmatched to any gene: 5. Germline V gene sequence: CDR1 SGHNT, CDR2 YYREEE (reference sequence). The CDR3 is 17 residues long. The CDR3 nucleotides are TGTGCCAGCAGCTTGATGGAGCGGGGGGGAAGCACAGATACGCAGTATTTT. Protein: CASSLMERGGSTDTQYF.

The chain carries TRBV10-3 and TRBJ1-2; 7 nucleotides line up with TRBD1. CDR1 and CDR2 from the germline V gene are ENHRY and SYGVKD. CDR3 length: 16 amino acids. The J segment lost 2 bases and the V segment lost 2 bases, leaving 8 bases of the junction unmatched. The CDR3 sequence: CAISEPTGEPNYGYTF. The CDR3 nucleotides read TGTGCCATCAGTGAGCCAACAGGGGAACCCAACTATGGCTACACCTTC.

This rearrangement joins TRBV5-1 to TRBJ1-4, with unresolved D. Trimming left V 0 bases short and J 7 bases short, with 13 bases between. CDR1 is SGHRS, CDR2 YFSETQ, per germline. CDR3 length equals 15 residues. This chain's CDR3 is CASSLGPGSTEKLFF. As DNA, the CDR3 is TGCGCCAGCAGCTTGGGCCCGGGTTCTACTGAAAAACTGTTTTTT.

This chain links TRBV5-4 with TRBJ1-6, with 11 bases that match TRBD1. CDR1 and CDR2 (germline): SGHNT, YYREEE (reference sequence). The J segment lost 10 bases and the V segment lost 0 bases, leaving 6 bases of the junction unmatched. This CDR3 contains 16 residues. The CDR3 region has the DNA TGTGCCAGCAGCTTGGATGGGACAGGGGGGGGATCACCCCTCCACTTT. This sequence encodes CASSLDGTGGGSPLHF.

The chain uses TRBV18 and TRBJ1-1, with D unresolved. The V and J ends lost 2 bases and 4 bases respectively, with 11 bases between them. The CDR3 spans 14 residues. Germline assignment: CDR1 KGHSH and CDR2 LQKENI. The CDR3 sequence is CASSPKRGATEAFF. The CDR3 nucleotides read TGTGCCAGCTCACCAAAACGAGGCGCCACTGAAGCTTTCTTT.

The CDR3 loop reads CAWHTGVWNTEAFF. The CDR3 DNA sequence: TGTGCCTGGCACACAGGGGTGTGGAACACTGAAGCTTTCTTT. The chain joins TRBV30 to TRBJ1-1, with 7 bases fitting TRBD1. The germline V gene encodes CDR1 GTSNPN and CDR2 SVGIG (reference sequence). The CDR3 consists of 14 residues. V was pared by 5 bases and J by 1 base, with 7 bases of the junction left unmatched.

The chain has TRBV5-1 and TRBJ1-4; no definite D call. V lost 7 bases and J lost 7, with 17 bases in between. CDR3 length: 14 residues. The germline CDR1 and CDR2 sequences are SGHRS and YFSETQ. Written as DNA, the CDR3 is TGCGCCAGCGCCTTTTCGCCCCAGTCTGAAAAACTGTTTTTT. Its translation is CASAFSPQSEKLFF.

Here the CDR3 DNA reads TGTGCCAGCTCAGGGGAGTACGAGCAGTACTTC. It yields the protein CASSGEYEQYF. The genes are TRBV18 and TRBJ2-7, with D possibly matching TRBD2 (5 bases). The CDR3 spans 11 residues. The germline CDR1 and CDR2 sequences are KGHSH and LQKENI. Trimming pared 5 bases from V and 4 bases from J, leaving 6 bases between.